The clone carrying this TCR beta chain was observed at least ten times. What it binds is not known. The data originate from a study of identical twins. TCRdb processed the 5' RACE reads anew with MiXCR; each CDR3 protein has one entry. The data contain 200,000 to 300,000 distinct CDR3 sequences, about 10% of them seen just once; the ten biggest clones take up over 8%. V lost 3 bases to trimming and J lost 5 bases; unmatched junction nucleotides: 11. This CDR3 is 16 amino acids long. CDR1 is SGHAT, CDR2 FQNNGV, per germline. Study outcomes and limitations: Cross-sectional statistics underpinned the conclusions; the same donors were not followed.

The chain employs TRBV11-2 and TRBJ2-3; 7 bases fit TRBD1. Material: memory T cells sorted from blood. The sequence came from a man aged 45 to 65 in good health. The DNA for the CDR3 is TGTGCCAGCAGCTTGGGGGTCCGACAGGGAAGAGATACGCAGTATTTT. Residues: CASSLGVRQGRDTQYF.